This TCR beta chain came from a study of blood T cell repertoires in COVID-19. Study-level background: Collection of acute and convalescent COVID-19 samples took place in the United States, Italy and Spain. Nucleic acid was either cDNA or gDNA, and it came from T cells, B-cell-depleted T cells, or PBMCs.

Germline V lookup: CDR1 LNHDA, CDR2 SQIVND (reference sequence). The V segment lost 3 bases and the J segment 3 bases; nucleotides outside the gene matches: 4. The CDR3 covers 15 residues. Authors' data handling: Estimates of nucleated cell counts were drawn from the amplification of reference gene primers. Generated by immunoSEQ multiplex PCR, the TCRdb table keeps only in-frame clones and is missing some. The V and J calls and clone size come from that table; D and trimming were worked out from the DNA. The sample includes approximately 300,000 clones, 80% to 95% seen only once; the top ten take 6.5% to 8%. While infection was still active, Seattle patients were enrolled and then followed longitudinally.

This TCR came from a woman aged 30 to 39 with COVID-19, enrolled during active disease. The gene calls are TRBV19 and TRBJ2-1, with 8 bases that match TRBD2. The specimen was peripheral blood. The CDR3 DNA reads as TGTGCCAGTAGTATCTCAGCGGGGGTCTACAATGAGCAGTTCTTC. This gives the protein CASSISAGVYNEQFF.